A single sample is the source of the 15 T cell receptor beta chains below, sequenced in a study of blood T cell repertoires in COVID-19. The assay was immunoSEQ multiplex PCR, and TCRdb's table has in-frame clones only and misses some. Here the sample spans just over 150,000 clones, 65% to 90% being singletons. Sequencing used peripheral blood. These receptors were collected from a woman aged 40 to 55 with COVID-19, enrolled during active disease.

This rearrangement joins TRBV11-1 to TRBJ2-1; D might be TRBD1 (6 bases). The length of the CDR3 is 15 residues. From germline, CDR1 is SGHAT and CDR2 FQDESV (reference sequence). Trimming pared 3 bases from V and 3 bases from J, leaving 12 bases between. The CDR3 nucleotides are TGTGCCAGCAGCTTCCCCGGGACATACTACAATGAGCAGTTCTTC. Its protein is CASSFPGTYYNEQFF.

This chain links TRBV9 with TRBJ1-6; D is perhaps TRBD1 (6 bases). The CDR3 consists of 18 residues. The ends were cut back, 6 bases at V and 12 bases at J, with 31 bases in the middle. Germline CDR1 is SGDLS and CDR2 is YYNGEE. The CDR3 reads CASTRGGLPPSGGVPLHF. As DNA, the CDR3 is TGTGCCAGCACCCGAGGGGGTCTCCCCCCGTCGGGAGGAGTACCCCTCCACTTT.

In DNA form, the CDR3 reads TGTGCCATCAGTGCAACAGAAGCGAACACCGGGGAGCTGTTTTTT. Translated: CAISATEANTGELFF. This chain uses TRBV10-3 with TRBJ2-2; D not resolved. The germline V gene encodes CDR1 ENHRY and CDR2 SYGVKD. The V gene lost 4 bases and the J gene lost 0 bases, with 9 bases spanning the gap. This CDR3 region has 15 residues.

The chain couples TRBV7-9 to TRBJ2-2; D gene unclear. Trimming removed 1 base at V and 4 bases at J, with 4 bases between. This CDR3 spans 13 amino acids. Germline assignment: CDR1 SEHNR and CDR2 FQNEAQ (reference sequence). The CDR3 sequence is CASSLDTTGELFF. DNA for the CDR3: TGTGCCAGCAGCTTAGACACCACCGGGGAGCTGTTTTTT.

The rearrangement joins TRBV19 to TRBJ2-1, with 8 bases that match TRBD2. The CDR3 extends over 14 amino acids. The germline gives CDR1 LNHDA, CDR2 SQIVND (reference sequence). The ends lost 4 bases at V and 5 bases at J; junction bases unmatched: 4. The CDR3 is CASSRGLADNEQFF. CDR3 DNA sequence: TGTGCCAGTAGTAGAGGACTAGCAGACAATGAGCAGTTCTTC.

This clone turned up a few times. This chain joins TRBV19 and TRBJ2-2, with a possible D match to TRBD1 (6 bases). V lost 3 bases and J lost 4, with 12 bases in between. The germline V gene encodes CDR1 LNHDA and CDR2 SQIVND (reference sequence). This CDR3 is built from 15 residues. CDR3 sequence: CASSMGRGVTGELFF. Here the CDR3 DNA reads TGTGCCAGTAGTATGGGCAGGGGCGTCACCGGGGAGCTGTTTTTT.

This clone appeared once. The chain is built from TRBV5-1 and TRBJ2-7; tentative D call: TRBD2 (5 bases). The germline V and J ends were trimmed by 4 bases and 5 bases, with 22 bases remaining between them. Germline assignment: CDR1 SGHRS and CDR2 YFSETQ. The CDR3 has 16 residues. The CDR3 DNA reads TGCGCCAGCAGCGCCGGTGGTGGACGGGGTCTGGACGAGCAGTACTTC. This translates into CASSAGGGRGLDEQYF.

The chain employs TRBV7-9 and TRBJ2-3, with D hard to call. The germline gives CDR1 SEHNR, CDR2 FQNEAQ (reference sequence). The CDR3 length is 13 residues. Trimming took off 4 bases at V and 3 bases at J, with 8 bases between the two ends. The CDR3 sequence: CASSSYPTDTQYF. In DNA, the CDR3 is TGTGCCAGCAGCTCCTACCCGACAGATACGCAGTATTTT.

The genes are TRBV19 and TRBJ1-2; 7 nucleotides agree with TRBD1. The CDR3 is 14 residues long. Looked up from germline, CDR1 is LNHDA and CDR2 is SQIVND (reference sequence). The V gene end was trimmed by 4 bases and the J gene end by 2 bases; junction bases not matched to a gene: 4. CDR3 region: CASSTRGTNYGYTF. Here the CDR3 DNA reads TGTGCCAGTAGTACCAGGGGGACGAACTATGGCTACACCTTC.

This clone was seen only a few times. The chain employs TRBV2 and TRBJ2-3; TRBD2 matches 9 bases. Germline V lookup: CDR1 SNHLY, CDR2 FYNNEI. Germline trimming cut 7 bases from V and 12 bases from J; bases unmatched to any gene: 14. This CDR3 has 14 amino acids. CDR3 region: CASTGLAGPARQYF. The CDR3 DNA follows: TGTGCCAGCACGGGGCTAGCGGGACCCGCACGTCAGTATTTT.

The rearrangement links TRBV5-1 to TRBJ2-5; 8 bases are shared with TRBD2. The CDR3 extends over 14 amino acids. Germline-derived CDR1 and CDR2 are SGHRS and YFSETQ. V gave up 4 bases and J gave up 3 bases; unmatched junction bases: 5. The CDR3 region has the DNA TGCGCCAGCAGCACAGGGACTAGAAAAGAGACCCAGTACTTC. Translation gives CASSTGTRKETQYF.

This chain links TRBV30 with TRBJ2-1; 7 bases are a match to TRBD2. The CDR3 consists of 14 residues. J lost 12 bases, V lost 4 bases, and 15 bases had no gene match. The germline V gene has CDR1 GTSNPN and CDR2 SVGIG (reference sequence). CDR3 region: CAWTSGLTWGGQFF. In nucleotides, the CDR3 is TGTGCCTGGACTAGCGGACTAACCTGGGGCGGGCAGTTCTTC.

V is TRBV18 and J is TRBJ2-5, with D possibly TRBD2 on 6 matching bases. Trimming cost V 3 bases and J 5 bases, with 13 bases left between them. The CDR3 runs to 14 residues. Looked up from germline, CDR1 is KGHSH and CDR2 is LQKENI. The CDR3 loop reads CASSPVTSRETQYF. In nucleotides, the CDR3 is TGTGCCAGCTCACCGGTAACTAGCCGGGAGACCCAGTACTTC.

This chain links TRBV19 with TRBJ2-1, with a possible D match to TRBD2 (6 bases). V lost 11 bases to trimming and J lost 5 bases, with 13 bases between them. Germline values: CDR1 LNHDA, CDR2 SQIVND (reference sequence). The length of the CDR3 is 12 residues. This CDR3 reads CASTTGDNEQFF. The CDR3 nucleotides are TGTGCCTCTACTACGGGGGACAATGAGCAGTTCTTC.

This clone was observed a few times. The V and J genes are TRBV18 and TRBJ2-5, with D perhaps TRBD2 (5 bases). The CDR3 has 15 residues. V was trimmed by 2 bases and J by 4 bases, leaving 14 bases between them. CDR1 KGHSH and CDR2 LQKENI come from the germline V gene. The CDR3 DNA is TGTGCCAGCTCACCATCCGGCGGTCTAGCAGAGACCCAGTACTTC. Protein product: CASSPSGGLAETQYF.